These T cell receptor beta chains were read from a single sample in a study of post-analysis software for immune sequencing data. TCRdb processed the PCR reads anew with MiXCR; each CDR3 protein has one entry. This sample carries about 770,000 distinct CDR3 sequences, about 43% of them seen once, and the ten largest clones take 4.9%. The sequenced sample consisted of blood. The receptor source for this set is a girl aged 10-17 years with multiple sclerosis. Each CDR3 is given with its conserved first and last residue. The D gene is left open where the match is weak. Where a row states a size, it is once, few, many or the class of an expanded clone; other rows omit it.

cdr3_length	v_call	j_call	d_call	clone_size	cdr3_aa	cdr3_nt
15	TRBV12-3/TRBV12-4	TRBJ2-7	TRBD1	NA	CASSRAGGNSYEQYF	TGTGCCAGCAGTCGTGCAGGGGGCAACTCCTACGAGCAGTACTTC
9	TRBV20-1	TRBJ1-2	NA	NA	CSASLGYTF	TGCAGTGCTAGTCTCGGCTACACCTTC
16	TRBV5-1	TRBJ1-2	TRBD1	NA	CASSARQGAQNYGYTF	TGCGCCAGCAGCGCCCGCCAGGGGGCTCAAAACTATGGCTACACCTTC
14	TRBV20-1	TRBJ1-2	TRBD1	NA	CSASPYRDRQGYTF	TGCAGTGCTAGCCCCTACCGGGACAGACAAGGCTACACCTTC
15	TRBV20-1	TRBJ2-1	NA	NA	CSASEASVVGNEQFF	TGCAGTGCTAGTGAGGCGTCGGTGGTGGGGAATGAGCAGTTCTTC
15	TRBV6-6	TRBJ2-1	TRBD2	few	CASSRSSGRPNEQFF	TGTGCCAGCAGTCGGTCTAGCGGGAGGCCTAATGAGCAGTTCTTC
20	TRBV20-1	TRBJ2-1	TRBD2	NA	CSARDLGLAEPVRNYNEQFF	TGCAGTGCTAGAGATCTAGGGCTAGCGGAACCCGTACGAAACTACAATGAGCAGTTCTTC
15	TRBV29-1	TRBJ2-7	TRBD1	NA	CSAFRGQVLIYEQYF	TGCAGCGCCTTCAGAGGACAGGTTTTAATTTACGAGCAGTACTTC
15	TRBV15	TRBJ2-2	TRBD2	few	CATSKSGGNTGELFF	TGTGCCACCAGCAAGAGCGGGGGAAACACCGGGGAGCTGTTTTTT
13	TRBV29-1	TRBJ1-5	TRBD1	NA	CSIGQGQNQPQHF	TGCAGCATAGGACAGGGGCAAAATCAGCCCCAGCATTTT
15	TRBV6-4	TRBJ1-1	TRBD1	NA	CASRRQGSMGTEAFF	TGTGCCAGCAGGCGACAGGGATCTATGGGGACTGAAGCTTTCTTT
11	TRBV7-9	TRBJ1-5	NA	NA	CASSRGGTVHF	TGTGCCAGCAGCCGGGGCGGGACGGTGCATTTT
13	TRBV6-5	TRBJ1-1	NA	NA	CASSQNLNTEAFF	TGTGCCAGCAGTCAAAATTTGAACACTGAAGCTTTCTTT
14	TRBV12-3/TRBV12-4	TRBJ2-3	NA	NA	CANSSAESIDTQYF	TGTGCCAACAGTTCCGCGGAGAGCATAGATACGCAGTATTTT
16	TRBV5-1	TRBJ2-3	TRBD2	NA	CASSFFSGRPEDTQYF	TGCGCCAGCAGCTTTTTTAGCGGGAGGCCCGAAGATACGCAGTATTTT
13	TRBV12-3/TRBV12-4	TRBJ2-7	NA	NA	CVSQREVPYEQYF	TGTGTCAGTCAAAGGGAGGTCCCCTACGAGCAGTACTTC
11	TRBV10-3	TRBJ2-1	NA	NA	CAILASNEQFF	TGTGCAATTTTGGCCTCAAATGAGCAGTTCTTC